This note documents a single TCR beta chain sequence. The CDR3 runs to 16 residues. Germline V gene data show CDR1 as MNHEY and CDR2 as SMNVEV (reference sequence). The J segment lost 7 bases and the V segment lost 5 bases, leaving 11 bases of the junction unmatched. This sample was included in a study of cytomegalovirus exposure and HLA in healthy donors. Study overall: Membership in the Caucasian-associated ancestry cluster was found for 65% to 85% of approximately 380 genotyped donors.

Though nominally healthy at sampling, donors likely had unrecorded immune exposures. PCR primers comprised 60 Vbeta and 13 Jbeta primers. Measured with immunoSEQ multiplex PCR; TCRdb has only the in-frame clones, and not every one. The sample yields tens of thousands of clones, around three fifths seen once. The clonotype originates from a boy aged 5-17 years in good health and CMV-seropositive. The material sequenced was PBMCs. The V gene is TRBV27, the J gene TRBJ1-6; 7 bases line up with TRBD1. CDR3 loop: CASSPPVVRGNSPLHF. The CDR3 coding sequence is TGTGCCAGCAGTCCGCCGGTGGTCAGGGGGAATTCACCCCTCCACTTT.